This T cell receptor (beta chain) was found in a study of cytomegalovirus exposure and HLA in healthy donors. V was pared by 2 bases and J by 5 bases, with 4 bases of the junction left unmatched. From germline, CDR1 is MDHEN and CDR2 SYDVKM. The CDR3 is made up of 15 amino acids. The PCR ran on 60 Vbeta and 13 Jbeta primers. Assay used: immunoSEQ multiplex PCR; TCRdb lists only in-frame clones, some missing. The table lists around 98,000 clones, 69% of them singletons, with around 1.3% in the top ten. This clone turned up a few times. The target antigen is unknown. Findings and limits, study-wide: In a later analysis, V- and J-gene trimming of beta chains associated with a DCLRE1C missense variant, replicated independently. Later, TCR association rates were found to vary by HLA locus, highest for DRB1 and lowest for HLA-C.

These donors, healthy bone marrow donors, were studied. The sequence came from a female donor in good health and CMV-seronegative. Sequenced input: PBMCs. The rearrangement uses TRBV28 and TRBJ1-5; 9 bases map to TRBD1. The CDR3 DNA reads as TGTGCCAGCAGTTTAGCGACAGGGGGACATCAGCCCCAGCATTTT. It translates to CASSLATGGHQPQHF.